This TCR beta chain appears in the sequencing data of a study of Ad26.COV2.S vaccination and SARS-CoV-2 variants. Trimming cost V 5 bases and J 3 bases, with 17 bases left between them. Germline V gives CDR1 LNHDA, CDR2 SQIVND (reference sequence). The CDR3 has 15 amino acids. Libraries were prepared by immunoSEQ multiplex PCR; TCRdb keeps only in-frame clonotypes and omits some of them. The data contain 300,000 to 400,000 clones, 92% of them singletons. General observations from the study: Analytic work on TCR breadth and depth might have understated the full extent of total T cell responses. It was found that vaccine and placebo recipients had similar non-spike TCR breadth. Vaccinees displayed broader spike-specific TCR repertoires than placebo recipients. Vaccinees reportedly had broad spike-specific CD8+ and CD4+ T cell responses.

A word on this clone: The antigen is not known.

The sample in question was peripheral blood, obtained after recovery from COVID-19. V gene TRBV19 combines with J gene TRBJ2-7; possible D gene TRBD1, 8 bases. This TCR was sampled from a human donor who had recovered from COVID-19. The CDR3 region is CASSERQGRVYEQYF. The DNA for the CDR3 is TGTGCCAGTAGTGAGCGACAGGGGAGGGTCTACGAGCAGTACTTC.